These 18 T cell receptor beta chains originate from one sample sequenced in a study of cytomegalovirus exposure and HLA in healthy donors. Primers included in the PCR were 60 Vbeta and 13 Jbeta primers. Clones were read by immunoSEQ multiplex PCR, and TCRdb kept only the in-frame ones, dropping some. The sample shows about 160,000 clones, around 83% of them seen only once. Sequencing was done on a sample of PBMCs. Receptor source: a girl aged 2-10 years in good health and CMV-seropositive.

Concerning this clone itself: One end of the junction varies from germline; a read error may be responsible. The chain recombines TRBV30 with TRBJ2-3; 7 bases fit TRBD2. CDR3 length: 14 amino acids. CDR1 and CDR2 from the germline V gene are GTSNPN and SVGIG (reference sequence). The chain's CDR3 is CAHGRGGRRDMQYF. The CDR3 DNA follows: TGTGCGCATGGGAGGGGAGGTCGTAGAGATATGCAGTATTTT.

This chain joins TRBV5-3 and TRBJ2-7; TRBD2 might be the D (6 bases). TRBV5-3 is reported as an ORF; its role is uncertain. V lost 0 bases, J lost 5 bases, and 12 bases lay in between. This CDR3 spans 14 amino acids. CDR3 coding DNA: TGTGCCAGAAGCTTGGCCCCAGGGACTGACGAGCAGTACTTC. Translated: CARSLAPGTDEQYF.

Comment on this clone: Other DNA sequences in the sample encode the same CDR3. The chain joins TRBV27 to TRBJ2-3, with TRBD2 matching over 7 bases. After removal of 4 bases from V and 1 base from J, the junction contained 5 bases not matched to a gene. CDR3 length equals 15 residues. The germline gives CDR1 MNHEY, CDR2 SMNVEV (reference sequence). This CDR3 is CASSSYREGTDTQYF. In nucleotides, the CDR3 is TGTGCCAGCAGTTCCTATCGGGAGGGCACAGATACGCAGTATTTT.

This clone was observed a single time. The chain uses TRBV28 and TRBJ1-5; tentative D call: TRBD1 (5 bases). This CDR3 has 14 residues. CDR1 is MDHEN, CDR2 SYDVKM, per germline. With 5 bases removed from V and 0 bases from J, the gap between germline ends came to 8 bases. For the CDR3, the DNA is TGTGCCAGCAGTCACAGGTATAGCAATCAGCCCCAGCATTTT. Its translation is CASSHRYSNQPQHF. Supplemented by reference TRBV28 and TRBJ1-5, the full variable domain reads DVKVTQSSRYLVKRTGEKVFLECVQDMDHENMFWYRQDPGLGLRLIYFSYDVKMKEKGDIPEGYSVSREKKERFSLILESASTNQTSMYLCASSHRYSNQPQHFGDGTRLSIL.

V gene TRBV28 combines with J gene TRBJ2-3; 8 bases fit TRBD1. Losses at the gene ends were 4 bases for V and 0 bases for J; bases not matched to a gene: 9. Germline V gives CDR1 MDHEN, CDR2 SYDVKM. The CDR3 contains 17 residues. CDR3 region: CASSWVHRGSSTDTQYF. CDR3 coding DNA: TGTGCCAGCAGTTGGGTTCACAGGGGGTCTAGCACAGATACGCAGTATTTT.

The chain couples TRBV4-1 to TRBJ2-1, with D perhaps matching TRBD2 (7 bases). The CDR3 length is 21 residues. CDR1 and CDR2 (germline): MGHRA, YSYEKL. Trimming pared 4 bases from V and 2 bases from J, leaving 30 bases between. The CDR3 DNA reads as TGCGCCAGCAGCCTTAGCTGGGGGTTGTGGGGGCGGGAGAGGGCCTACAATGAGCAGTTCTTC. Translated, it gives CASSLSWGLWGRERAYNEQFF.

The genes are TRBV7-2 and TRBJ2-5, with TRBD2 as a possible D gene (5 bases). Germline lookup yields CDR1 SGHTA and CDR2 FQGNSA. Trimming shortened V by 2 bases and J by 2 bases, and 6 bases separated the two germline ends. This CDR3 has 13 amino acids. The CDR3 DNA follows: TGTGCCAGCAGCTTACGGGGTCAAGAGACCCAGTACTTC. Translating gives CASSLRGQETQYF.

The chain combines TRBV9 with TRBJ1-3; D is ambiguous. CDR3 length: 13 amino acids. Per the germline V gene, CDR1 is SGDLS and CDR2 is YYNGEE. V was clipped by 1 base and J by 6 bases, with 8 bases between them. CDR3 region: CASSVNGENTIYF. The DNA for the CDR3 is TGTGCCAGCAGCGTAAACGGGGAAAACACCATATATTTT.

This chain uses TRBV5-4 with TRBJ1-4; 7 bases map to TRBD1. The V gene's germline CDR1 is SGHNT and CDR2 YYREEE (reference sequence). V shed 1 base and J 5 bases; nucleotides not matched to a gene: 11. The CDR3 has 17 residues. This CDR3 reads CASSLWGEGGANEKLFF. The CDR3 DNA follows: TGTGCCAGCAGCTTGTGGGGGGAAGGGGGCGCGAATGAAAAACTGTTTTTT.

The chain couples TRBV4-2 to TRBJ2-1; no clear D. V was trimmed by 1 base and J by 10 bases, leaving 17 bases between them. Germline V lookup: CDR1 LGHNA, CDR2 YNFKEQ. CDR3 length: 15 residues. CDR3 DNA: TGTGCCAGCAGCCAAGGCGAGGTTGCTCCCCGGGAGCAGTTCTTC. Protein product: CASSQGEVAPREQFF.

The rearrangement joins TRBV11-3 to TRBJ2-7, with TRBD1 matching 7 bases. The CDR3 runs to 15 residues. V was clipped by 4 bases and J by 3 bases; unmatched bases: 9. The germline V gene encodes CDR1 SGHNT and CDR2 YENEEA. The CDR3 loop reads CASSSGQQLNYEQYF. In nucleotides, the CDR3 is TGTGCCAGCAGCTCGGGACAGCAATTAAACTACGAGCAGTACTTC.

This chain joins TRBV28 and TRBJ2-5; 7 bases map to TRBD1. Germline V gene sequence: CDR1 MDHEN, CDR2 SYDVKM. The J segment lost 3 bases and the V segment lost 5 bases, leaving 3 bases of the junction unmatched. There are 13 residues in the CDR3. Written as DNA, the CDR3 is TGTGCCAGCAGTCCCGGGACAGAAGAGACCCAGTACTTC. Amino acids: CASSPGTEETQYF.

This clone has just a few counts. This chain uses TRBV19 with TRBJ2-1; D uncertain. Trimming stripped 5 bases from V and 6 bases from J, with 8 bases between. This CDR3 is 12 amino acids long. The germline V gene has CDR1 LNHDA and CDR2 SQIVND (reference sequence). In DNA form, the CDR3 reads TGTGCCAGTAGTTCCGAGTCCAATGAGCAGTTCTTC. It is translated as CASSSESNEQFF.

As for this clone: Because the CDR3's place on the DNA is in doubt, the DNA is left out and the CDR3 is given as listed by TCRdb. The rearrangement joins TRBV7-9 to TRBJ2-1; whether TRBD1, the table's D call, matches the DNA was not checked. CDR1 and CDR2 from the germline V gene are SEHNR and FQNEAQ (reference sequence). The CDR3 adds up to 15 amino acids, both ends counted. This chain's CDR3 is CASSFGQGSRDFMVF.

This sequence joins TRBV29-1 and TRBJ2-1; D is perhaps TRBD2 (6 bases). From germline, CDR1 is SQVTM and CDR2 ANQGSEA. CDR3 length: 13 amino acids. V was clipped by 6 bases and J by 6 bases, with 15 bases between them. The CDR3, as DNA: TGCAGCGTCGATTCGGAGGGCCTCAATGAGCAGTTCTTC. Encoded protein: CSVDSEGLNEQFF.

The gene calls are TRBV7-9 and TRBJ2-2; D remains unclear. Between the trimmed V and J ends, which lost 1 base and 3 bases, there was a span of 6 bases. The CDR3 totals 14 residues. Germline V gives CDR1 SEHNR, CDR2 FQNEAQ (reference sequence). For the CDR3, the DNA is TGTGCCAGCAGCTTAGGGCAGTACACCGGGGAGCTGTTTTTT. This encodes CASSLGQYTGELFF.

This clone was seen only once. The J gene is TRBJ2-1, the V gene TRBV29-1; weak D call: TRBD2 (6 bases). From germline, CDR1 is SQVTM and CDR2 ANQGSEA. This CDR3 region has 16 residues. Trimming removed 6 bases at V and 9 bases at J, with 27 bases between. In DNA form, the CDR3 reads TGCAGCGTGCTCCCCTACGGGGGTGTTCATCGCGGTGAGCAGTTCTTC. It codes for CSVLPYGGVHRGEQFF.

The chain links TRBV6-1 to TRBJ1-2, with 8 bases that match TRBD1. Looked up from germline, CDR1 is MNHNS and CDR2 is SASEGT. The trim removed 4 bases at V and 7 bases at J, leaving 11 bases unmatched. The CDR3 loop spans 15 amino acids. Here the CDR3 reads CASSGPGQARGGYTF. As DNA, the CDR3 is TGTGCCAGCAGTGGACCGGGACAGGCGAGGGGTGGCTACACCTTC.